The 21 T cell receptor beta chains listed next were all sequenced from one sample in a study of T cell responses to AZD1222 COVID-19 vaccine. TCRdb keeps only in-frame clones here, not all; method: immunoSEQ multiplex PCR. The sample yields about 97,000 clones, about nine tenths seen once. The sample here was peripheral blood, taken on day 0 of AZD1222 vaccination. These receptor sequences come from an adult in good health.

In its sample, this clone was seen once. The V gene is TRBV5-1, the J gene TRBJ1-5; D gene ambiguous. V shed 5 bases and J shed 1 base, with 13 bases lying between them. The CDR3 has 15 residues. From germline, CDR1 is SGHRS and CDR2 YFSETQ. CDR3 sequence (DNA): TGCGCCAGCAGTCTATTTCCTGGGAGCAATCAGCCCCAGCATTTT. Encoded protein: CASSLFPGSNQPQHF.

The J gene is TRBJ2-2, the V gene TRBV2; D is unresolved. The V gene lost 5 bases and the J gene lost 15 bases, with 13 bases spanning the gap. The CDR3 runs 11 residues. CDR1 is SNHLY and CDR2 is FYNNEI in the germline V gene. CDR3 in amino acids: CASSFTGSVFF. CDR3 sequence (DNA): TGTGCCAGCAGTTTCACGGGCTCGGTGTTTTTT.

The rearrangement joins TRBV6-5 to TRBJ1-6; 7 bases map to TRBD1. CDR1 is MNHEY and CDR2 is SVGAGI in the germline V gene. The CDR3 extends over 14 amino acids. V lost 6 bases to trimming and J lost 9 bases; unmatched junction nucleotides: 8. CDR3 coding DNA: TGTGCCAGCAGCTTACAGGGGAATTCTTCACCCCTCCACTTT. As protein: CASSLQGNSSPLHF.

The genes are TRBV28 and TRBJ1-1; TRBD1 matches 10 bases. Germline V gives CDR1 MDHEN, CDR2 SYDVKM. The CDR3 runs to 13 residues. J gave up 12 bases and V 10 bases, and 14 bases lay outside the gene matches. For the CDR3, the DNA is TGTGCCACCTACGTCACGGGACAGGGGAGTCCTTTCTTT. It is translated as CATYVTGQGSPFF.

The rearrangement joins TRBV10-1 to TRBJ2-1; 9 bases map to TRBD1. This CDR3 has 15 residues. Per germline, CDR1 WNHNN and CDR2 SYGVQD (reference sequence). Trimming cost V 3 bases and J 7 bases; bases outside gene matches: 7. Here the CDR3 reads CASSEPGQGRNEQFF. As DNA, the CDR3 is TGCGCCAGCAGTGAACCGGGACAGGGTAGGAATGAGCAGTTCTTC.

The V and J genes are TRBV3-1 (or the pseudogene TRBV3-2) and TRBJ2-7; the D gene is possibly TRBD1 (6 bases). The CDR3 contains 14 residues. Trimming shortened V by 6 bases and J by 0 bases, and 12 bases separated the two germline ends. CDR1 LGHDT and CDR2 YNNKEL come from the germline V gene (reference sequence). In nucleotides, the CDR3 is TGTGCCAGCAGGACGACAGGTTCCTCCTACGAGCAGTACTTC. This sequence encodes CASRTTGSSYEQYF.

The chain joins TRBV6-5 to TRBJ2-1; D uncertain. Germline CDR1 and CDR2: MNHEY and SVGAGI. This CDR3 is 14 amino acids long. V lost 4 bases and J lost 5, with 12 bases in between. The CDR3 DNA reads as TGTGCCAGCAGTTCAGTCACCCCTAACAATGAGCAGTTCTTC. Translating gives CASSSVTPNNEQFF.

The chain employs TRBV27 and TRBJ1-1; D remains ambiguous. This CDR3 is 15 amino acids long. V shed 2 bases and J shed 1 base, with 11 bases lying between them. Germline V gives CDR1 MNHEY, CDR2 SMNVEV (reference sequence). CDR3 amino acids: CASSLNDAWNTEAFF. Here the CDR3 DNA reads TGTGCCAGCAGTTTAAATGACGCATGGAACACTGAAGCTTTCTTT.

Regarding this clone: Other DNA sequences in this sample translate to the same CDR3. The chain has TRBV5-1 and TRBJ1-2; D is ambiguous. The CDR3 has 14 residues. V lost 0 bases and J lost 0, with 6 bases in between. Germline V lookup: CDR1 SGHRS, CDR2 YFSETQ. The CDR3 region is CASSLESTNYGYTF. CDR3 DNA sequence: TGCGCCAGCAGCTTGGAGTCGACTAACTATGGCTACACCTTC.

V gene TRBV6-2 or TRBV6-3 combines with J gene TRBJ1-6, with 9 bases lining up with TRBD1. Germline assignment: CDR1 MNHEY and CDR2 SVGEGT. Trimming cost V 5 bases and J 4 bases; bases outside gene matches: 6. This CDR3 contains 16 residues. CDR3 sequence reads: CASSADRGLYNSPLHF. In DNA form, the CDR3 reads TGTGCCAGCAGTGCGGACAGGGGCCTTTATAATTCACCCCTCCACTTT.

The rearrangement links TRBV3-1 (or the pseudogene TRBV3-2) to TRBJ2-1; D possibly corresponds to TRBD1 (6 bases). The CDR3 is made up of 18 amino acids. Trimming left V 0 bases short and J 2 bases short, with 17 bases between. CDR1 and CDR2 from the germline V gene are LGHDT and YNNKEL (reference sequence). DNA of the CDR3: TGTGCCAGCAGCCAAGATCTACCACAGGGTCCTACCTACAATGAGCAGTTCTTC. This gives the protein CASSQDLPQGPTYNEQFF.

The CDR3 DNA sequence: TGCGCCAGCAGCTCGGCCGGGACAGGGGGCGGAGGTGGCTACACCTTC. This translates into CASSSAGTGGGGGYTF. This chain uses TRBV5-1 with TRBJ1-2, with 12 bases fitting TRBD1. Trimming took 3 bases from V and 7 from J; bases not matched to a gene: 10. Germline V gives CDR1 SGHRS, CDR2 YFSETQ. This CDR3 has 16 residues. The complete variable domain, with remaining parts taken from reference TRBV5-1 and TRBJ1-2, reads KAGVTQTPRYLIKTRGQQVTLSCSPISGHRSVSWYQQTPGQGLQFLFEYFSETQRNKGNFPGRFSGRQFSNSRSEMNVSTLELGDSALYLCASSSAGTGGGGGYTFGSGTRLTVV.

The chain uses TRBV4-3 and TRBJ1-2; 8 nucleotides agree with TRBD1. This CDR3 is 14 amino acids long. The V gene's germline CDR1 is LGHNA and CDR2 YSLEER. Trimming took 3 bases from V and 2 from J; bases not matched to a gene: 2. The DNA of the CDR3 is TGCGCCAGCAGCCAGAGACAGGGGAACTATGGCTACACCTTC. It yields the protein CASSQRQGNYGYTF.

The chain couples TRBV19 to TRBJ2-3; the match to TRBD1 covers 9 bases. The CDR3 consists of 15 residues. V lost 3 bases and J lost 6; bases outside the gene matches: 7. Germline V gene lookup returns CDR1 LNHDA and CDR2 SQIVND (reference sequence). The DNA of the CDR3 is TGTGCCAGTAGTATTGGACAGGGGATAGGGGATACGCAGTATTTT. Translating gives CASSIGQGIGDTQYF.

The chain uses TRBV7-6 and TRBJ2-5; perhaps D is TRBD1 or TRBD2 (5 bases each). This CDR3 has 15 amino acids. The V and J ends lost 3 bases and 1 base respectively, with 12 bases between them. From germline, CDR1 is SGHVS and CDR2 FNYEAQ. CDR3 sequence: CASSLGVGVQETQYF. In DNA, the CDR3 is TGTGCCAGCAGCTTGGGGGTCGGGGTCCAAGAGACCCAGTACTTC. Using reference TRBV7-6 and TRBJ2-5 for the parts outside the CDR3, the full variable domain is GAGVSQSPRYKVTKRGQDVALRCDPISGHVSLYWYRQALGQGPEFLTYFNYEAQQDKSGLPNDRFSAERPEGSISTLTIQRTEQRDSAMYRCASSLGVGVQETQYFGPGTRLLVL.

The rearrangement links TRBV7-3 to TRBJ2-2; weak D call: TRBD1 (5 bases). Germline-derived CDR1 and CDR2 are SGHTA and FQGTGA. CDR3 length: 14 amino acids. Between the trimmed V and J ends, which lost 2 bases and 4 bases, there was a span of 8 bases. Here the CDR3 DNA reads TGTGCCAGCAGCTTACAGGGTCCCACCGGGGAGCTGTTTTTT. Translation: CASSLQGPTGELFF.

The chain couples TRBV2 to TRBJ1-5; D might be TRBD1 (5 bases). V was shortened by 4 bases and J by 4 bases, with 14 bases between the two germline ends. The CDR3 length is 15 residues. Per the germline V gene, CDR1 is SNHLY and CDR2 is FYNNEI. The CDR3 region is CASSGGRGENQPQHF. The CDR3 DNA follows: TGTGCCAGCAGTGGGGGGAGGGGCGAGAATCAGCCCCAGCATTTT.

This sequence joins TRBV19 and TRBJ1-6, with a tentative D call TRBD1 (5 bases). Germline V gene sequence: CDR1 LNHDA, CDR2 SQIVND (reference sequence). Trimming stripped 7 bases from V and 8 bases from J, with 27 bases between. CDR3 length: 18 residues. CDR3 DNA: TGTGCCAGTACCAGGACTTTAACCTCTCAGGGTCGCGATTCACCCCTCCACTTT. Protein product: CASTRTLTSQGRDSPLHF.

CDR3 nucleotides: TGTGCCAGCAGTTACGTGTCGAGCAATCAGCCCCAGCATTTT. Protein sequence: CASSYVSSNQPQHF. The V gene is TRBV6-5, the J gene TRBJ1-5; D unclear. Germline V lookup: CDR1 MNHEY, CDR2 SVGAGI. With 2 bases removed from V and 1 base from J, the gap between germline ends came to 6 bases. CDR3 length: 14 amino acids.

J is TRBJ1-4 and V is TRBV5-1; TRBD1 aligns across 10 bases. J gave up 1 base and V 2 bases, and 2 bases lay outside the gene matches. The CDR3 consists of 16 residues. Per germline, CDR1 SGHRS and CDR2 YFSETQ. Written as DNA, the CDR3 is TGCGCCAGCAGCTTCGGACAGGGGGTAACTAATGAAAAACTGTTTTTT. It translates to CASSFGQGVTNEKLFF.

The count of this clone is one. The V and J genes are TRBV9 and TRBJ2-3, with 12 bases lining up with TRBD2. V was clipped by 7 bases and J by 6 bases; unmatched bases: 9. CDR3 length: 15 amino acids. Per germline, CDR1 SGDLS and CDR2 YYNGEE. This chain's CDR3 is CASGGLAGPRDTQYF. CDR3 DNA sequence: TGTGCCAGCGGAGGACTAGCGGGGCCCCGGGATACGCAGTATTTT.